This T cell receptor (beta chain) is drawn from a study of patients and donors after allogeneic stem cell transplantation. The CDR3 consists of 17 residues. Germline loops: CDR1 KGHDR, CDR2 SFDVKD. Trimming removed 1 base at V and 7 bases at J, with 21 bases between. This clonotype was detected a few times. Via MiXCR, TCRdb re-called the RT-PCR reads, giving one row per CDR3 protein. The sample has about 410,000 distinct CDR3 sequences; 16% are singletons. The chain couples TRBV24-1 to TRBJ1-1, with a weak D call TRBD1 (6 bases). The source material was blood, either unsorted or a sorted T cell fraction (not recorded which). The sequence was collected from a human donor who was either an allogeneic HSCT recipient or a stem cell or donor lymphocyte infusion donor (not recorded which). It is not recorded whose cells these are; they may come from a transplant donor. The CDR3 DNA is TGTGCCACCAGTGATTTCGGGGGGCAAACTGGGTCTGGTGAAGCTTTCTTT. It translates to CATSDFGGQTGSGEAFF.